A selection of T cell receptor beta chains follows, all from one sample in a study of OX40 agonist ivuxolimab in advanced cancers. Assay: immunoSEQ multiplex PCR; the TCRdb copy retains only in-frame clones and omits some. The data hold tens of thousands of clones, with around 84% observed a single time. Sequences were derived from CD4+ or CD8+ T cells sorted from blood, sampled in a trial of the OX40 agonist ivuxolimab. These receptors all stem from an adult with an advanced solid tumor such as melanoma, head and neck, liver or kidney cancer. The CDR3 runs from the conserved cysteine through the conserved F or W. The D gene is left open where the match is weak.

TRBV11-2	NA	CASSTSTNEKLFF
TRBV27	NA	CASSFPQDNSPLHF
TRBV7-8	NA	CASSLDPNQPQHF
TRBV6-5	NA	CASILGSPEKTQYF
TRBV6-1	TRBD1	CASSPGQGAWGYTF
TRBV2	NA	CASSVITSADTQYF
TRBV11-2	TRBD2	CASSLGGSETQYF
TRBV19	NA	CASSTPIGGATGEQFF
TRBV4-1	TRBD1	CASSDRTGGAPGELFF
TRBV9	TRBD2	CASSVAGGDFEQYF
TRBV29-1	NA	CSVEDQPGAVEQYF
TRBV18	NA	CASSQVTNTEAFF
TRBV14	TRBD2	CASSQGLAGGDTQYF
TRBV5-4	TRBD1	CASSKRDRQFF
TRBV19	TRBD1	CASSRRTGTETQYF